This T cell receptor beta chain comes out of a study of CD8 T cells in Susac syndrome. Reverse transcription used about 0.5 to 1 ug RNA and random hexamers. TCRdb re-analysed the immunoSEQ multiplex PCR reads in MiXCR, keeping a single row per CDR3 protein. Of hundreds of thousands of distinct CDR3 sequences in the sample, about nine tenths were seen once. Negative isolation was used for CD8+ and CD4+ T cells and FACS enrichment for TEMRA cells. The V gene lost 0 bases and the J gene lost 1 base, with 16 bases spanning the gap. Germline V CDR1 and CDR2: SGDLS, YYNGEE. CDR3 size: 17 residues. The sequenced sample consisted of CD8+ T cells from PBMCs. The sequence derives from a human donor with multiple sclerosis. The chain uses TRBV9 and TRBJ2-5; D remains unclear. In DNA form, the CDR3 reads TGTGCCAGCAGCGTAGGGTCCCAAGGGTCGACCCAAGAGACCCAGTACTTC. Translated, it gives CASSVGSQGSTQETQYF.